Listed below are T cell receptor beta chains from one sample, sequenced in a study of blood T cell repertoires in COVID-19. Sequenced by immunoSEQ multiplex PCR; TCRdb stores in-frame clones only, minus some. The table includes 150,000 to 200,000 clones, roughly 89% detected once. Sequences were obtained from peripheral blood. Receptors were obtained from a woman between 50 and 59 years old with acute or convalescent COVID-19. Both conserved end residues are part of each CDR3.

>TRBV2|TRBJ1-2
CASSQQGRYGYTF
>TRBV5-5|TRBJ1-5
CASSWGTGSQPQHF
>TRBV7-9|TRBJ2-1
CASSQGTYNEQFF
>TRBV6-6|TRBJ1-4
CASRPRGQPDEKLFF
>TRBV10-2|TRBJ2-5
CASRPSGRAVETQYF
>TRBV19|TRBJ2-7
CASSIRGAEAGLEVYEQYF
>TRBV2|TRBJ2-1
CASSVDRSYNEQFF
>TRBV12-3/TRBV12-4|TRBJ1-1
CASSFGGSEAFF
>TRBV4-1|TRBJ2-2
CASSQDWGQGTGELFF
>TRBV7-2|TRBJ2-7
CASSLVSEQYF
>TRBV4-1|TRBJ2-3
CASSSAGGGTDTQYF
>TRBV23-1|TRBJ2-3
CASSVSGSPDTQYF
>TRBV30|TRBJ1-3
CAWSVRAGAGNTIYF
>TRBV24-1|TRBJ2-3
CATSVGSTDTQYF
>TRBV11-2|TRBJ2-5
CASSFFPGGQETQYF
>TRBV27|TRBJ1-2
CASRWGTGGYGYTF
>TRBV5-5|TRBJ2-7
CASSQARFSYEQYF
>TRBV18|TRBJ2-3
CASSQRWEKVDTQYF
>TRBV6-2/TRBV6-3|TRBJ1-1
CASSQTGGGTEAFF
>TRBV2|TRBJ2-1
CASSEALRGLAGNEQFF
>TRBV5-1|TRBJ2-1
CASSISGTSIREQFF
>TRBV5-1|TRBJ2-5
CASSVGAGTSPGETQYF
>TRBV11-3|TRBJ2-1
CASSFYGVSYNEQFF
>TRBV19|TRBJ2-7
CASSILAGAGEQYF
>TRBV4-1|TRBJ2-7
CASSQDLAGLVYEQYF
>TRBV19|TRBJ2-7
CASKGQGTHEQYF
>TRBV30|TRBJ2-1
CAWSVWSSYNEQFF
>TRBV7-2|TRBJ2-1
CASSLPFAGGSYNEQFF
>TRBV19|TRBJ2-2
CASSINRGLAGELFF
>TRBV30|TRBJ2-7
CAWMGQHSYEQYF
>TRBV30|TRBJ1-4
CASRGDGEKLFF
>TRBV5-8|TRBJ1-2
CASSSGGAVYGYTF
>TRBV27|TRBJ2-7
CASSSRGGHEQYF
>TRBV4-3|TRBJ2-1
CASSQDEDFNNEQFF
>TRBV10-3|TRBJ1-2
CAISPWTGGDYGYTF
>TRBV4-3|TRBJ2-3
CASSQVLADTQYF
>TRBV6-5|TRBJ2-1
CASSPLDGVRTEQFF
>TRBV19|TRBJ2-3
CASSPRQASDTDTQYF
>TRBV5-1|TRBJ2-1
CASSLYSSYNEQFF
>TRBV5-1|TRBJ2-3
CASSITSGVPDTQYF
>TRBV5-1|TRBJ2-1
CASSLESLAGYNEQFF
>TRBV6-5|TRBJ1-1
CASSYSTGGAFF
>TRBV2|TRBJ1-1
CASSGDRPEAFF
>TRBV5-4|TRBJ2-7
CASSVGAGLDYEQYF
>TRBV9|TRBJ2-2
CASSVAPAGDTGELFF
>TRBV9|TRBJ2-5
CASTPGLVTQVGETQYF
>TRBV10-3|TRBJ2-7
CAISESIFSYEQYF
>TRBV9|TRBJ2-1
CASRPGLGINEQFF
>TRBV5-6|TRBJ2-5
CASSQPGRGETQYF
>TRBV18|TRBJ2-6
CASSPQWSGANVLTF
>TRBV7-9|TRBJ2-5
CASSLAQSQETQYF
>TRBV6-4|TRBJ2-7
CASSDHASGGREQYF
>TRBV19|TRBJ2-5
CASSIATSGRVGLQETQYF